One TCR beta chain is described in this entry. The data were taken from a study of cytomegalovirus exposure and HLA in healthy donors. Amplification used 60 Vbeta primers and 13 Jbeta primers. The table came from immunoSEQ multiplex PCR; TCRdb's copy has only in-frame clones and leaves some out. Of roughly 150,000 clones in the sample, about 79% were seen once. From germline, CDR1 is SGHVS and CDR2 FNYEAQ. V gave up 5 bases and J gave up 4 bases, with 21 bases separating them. This CDR3 spans 18 amino acids. The chain combines TRBV7-6 with TRBJ1-6; no clear D. Sequencing input: PBMCs. This sequence originates from a male donor in good health and CMV-seronegative. DNA for the CDR3: TGTGCCAGCAGCAAGAGCGAGGTTGCAGACGAATATAATTCACCCCTCCACTTT. Encoded protein: CASSKSEVADEYNSPLHF.